This T cell receptor (beta chain) derives from a study of response to subunit inactivated influenza vaccine. Whole-study findings and limits: After each seasonal influenza vaccination, few new T cells are recruited, the authors suggested.

TCRdb re-derived calls from the RT-PCR reads in MiXCR, one entry per CDR3 protein. In the table there are roughly 760,000 distinct CDR3 sequences, about 20% of which are singletons. Germline V gene lookup returns CDR1 SGHNT and CDR2 YENEEA. The CDR3 contains 16 residues. Trimming left V 5 bases short and J 1 base short, with 14 bases between. This clonotype was seen a handful of times. Its antigen is as yet unknown. The chain joins TRBV11-3 to TRBJ2-2; weak D call: TRBD2 (6 bases). The clonotype comes from a man between 45 and 60 years old who received an inactivated influenza vaccine. The sequencing used PBMCs from blood, collected more than 4 days after vaccination. DNA for the CDR3: TGTGCCAGCAGCGCATCTCTGGGAGGGAACACCGGGGAGCTGTTTTTT. Its protein is CASSASLGGNTGELFF.